This TCR beta chain came from a study of shared clonotypes between healthy human individuals. Notes on the study in general: It was only blood that was sampled, and tissue repertoires likely differ. A generally larger estimated richness was seen in naive subsets than in memory subsets. A handful of donors showed sharing of around 5% of naive CD4 clonotypes.

Worth noting for this clone: Its antigen is undetermined.

Profiling relied on immunoSEQ multiplex PCR, and the TCRdb table lists in-frame clones only, not all of them. The table lists approximately 980,000 clones, approximately 80% of them singletons. The CDR3 totals 14 residues. The V end was cut by 6 bases, the J end by 8 bases, with 19 bases between. The V gene's germline CDR1 is MNHEY and CDR2 SVGAGI. A CD45RA+ naive subset and a CD45RA-negative memory subset were split from CD4+ cells. The sample consisted of memory CD4+ T cells sorted from blood. The subset is: CD45RA-negative fraction. This receptor was obtained from a young man in good health. The chain employs TRBV6-5 and TRBJ1-2; a possible D gene is TRBD1 (5 bases). The CDR3 sequence: CASSSWGEFSGYTF. CDR3 DNA: TGTGCCAGCAGCTCTTGGGGGGAATTTAGCGGCTACACCTTC.